Shown below are 5 T cell receptor beta chains from a single sample sequenced in a study of blood T cells in healthy people across ages. A J-beta primer mix and a sample-barcoded 5' primer were used in a second PCR of roughly 6 to 11 cycles. One entry per CDR3 protein results from TCRdb running MiXCR on the 5' RACE reads. Of roughly 1,800,000 distinct CDR3 sequences listed, roughly 50% are singletons. Material for sequencing was blood. The receptors were gathered from a woman in her thirties or forties in good health.

The chain recombines TRBV6-1 with TRBJ1-1, with D uncertain. This CDR3 is 12 amino acids long. The V gene lost 11 bases and the J gene lost 0 bases, with 10 bases spanning the gap. CDR1 is MNHNS and CDR2 is SASEGT in the germline V gene. The CDR3 nucleotides are TGTGCCCTCAATAGGATGAACACTGAAGCTTTCTTT. This codes for CALNRMNTEAFF.

A few counts support this clonotype. V usage is TRBV7-2 and J usage is TRBJ1-4; D may be TRBD1 (5 bases). Trimming shortened V by 3 bases and J by 0 bases, and 8 bases separated the two germline ends. CDR1 and CDR2 from the germline V gene are SGHTA and FQGNSA. There are 15 residues in the CDR3. This CDR3 is CASSLDTSTNEKLFF. CDR3 nucleotides: TGTGCCAGCAGCTTGGACACCTCAACTAATGAAAAACTGTTTTTT. Full variable domain (missing parts from reference TRBV7-2 and TRBJ1-4): GAGVSQSPSNKVTEKGKDVELRCDPISGHTALYWYRQSLGQGLEFLIYFQGNSAPDKSGLPSDRFSAERTGGSVSTLTIQRTQQEDSAVYLCASSLDTSTNEKLFFGSGTQLSVL.

This chain links TRBV19 with TRBJ2-7; TRBD1 is a possible D gene (6 bases). The J call is doubtful: the DNA matches TRBJ2-5 better. Germline CDR1 LNHDA, CDR2 SQIVND (reference sequence). This CDR3 region has 16 residues. Written as DNA, the CDR3 is TGTGCCAGTACCGATGGGGGCAGGGGCTTAGGAGAGACCCAGTACTTC. The encoded protein is CASTDGGRGLGETQYF.

The rearrangement uses TRBV7-3 and TRBJ2-5; 9 nucleotides agree with TRBD2. The trim removed 2 bases at V and 4 bases at J, leaving 8 bases unmatched. In germline, CDR1 is SGHTA, CDR2 FQGTGA. The CDR3 contains 16 residues. This CDR3 reads CASSLGRGGASETQYF. The CDR3 bases are TGTGCCAGCAGCTTAGGTCGCGGGGGGGCGTCAGAGACCCAGTACTTC.

The CDR3 DNA reads TGCAGTGGGGAAGGGCAGATACACGACAATGAGCAGTTCTTC. It specifies CSGEGQIHDNEQFF. This chain uses TRBV20-1 with TRBJ2-1; D gene unclear. V lost 7 bases to trimming and J lost 5 bases, with 18 bases between them. Germline CDR1 DFQATT, CDR2 SNEGSKA (reference sequence). The CDR3 totals 14 residues.